This T cell receptor beta chain was documented in a study of graft-versus-host responses after intestinal transplantation. Study conclusions and caveats: Recipient marrow showed GvH clones, some seen first in ileum or blood.

CDR1 and CDR2 from the germline V gene are SGHRS and YFSETQ. CDR3 length: 15 amino acids. A remark on this clone: The target antigen is unknown. An end of the junction differs from the germline gene, which may be a read error.

Assay used: immunoSEQ multiplex PCR; TCRdb lists only in-frame clones, some missing. The sample includes about 110,000 clones, approximately 86% of them seen just once. This rearrangement joins TRBV5-1 to TRBJ1-4; possible D gene TRBD1, 5 bases. The sequences come from unstimulated CD4+ T cells sorted from spleen or lymph node cells, collected before transplant. The clonotype comes from a human donor who was the organ donor for an intestinal transplant. Here the CDR3 reads CARSRGGRQNEKLFF. CDR3 coding DNA: TGCGCCCGCAGCCGGGGGGGACGACAGAATGAAAAACTGTTTTTT.